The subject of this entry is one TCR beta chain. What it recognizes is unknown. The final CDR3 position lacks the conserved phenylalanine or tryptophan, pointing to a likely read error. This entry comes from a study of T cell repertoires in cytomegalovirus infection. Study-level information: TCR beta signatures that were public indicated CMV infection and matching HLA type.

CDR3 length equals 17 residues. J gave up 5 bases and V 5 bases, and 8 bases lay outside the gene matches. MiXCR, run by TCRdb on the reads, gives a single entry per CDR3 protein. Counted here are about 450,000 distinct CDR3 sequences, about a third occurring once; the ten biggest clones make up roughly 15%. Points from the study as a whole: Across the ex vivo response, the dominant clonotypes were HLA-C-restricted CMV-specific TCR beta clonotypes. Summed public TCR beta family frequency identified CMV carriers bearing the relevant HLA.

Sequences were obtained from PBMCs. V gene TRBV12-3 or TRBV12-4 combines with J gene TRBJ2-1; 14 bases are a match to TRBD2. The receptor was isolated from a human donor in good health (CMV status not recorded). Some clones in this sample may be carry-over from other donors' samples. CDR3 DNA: TGTGCCAGCAGTCATCGACTAGCGGGGGGGGGCCACAATGAGCAGTTCGTC. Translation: CASSHRLAGGGHNEQFV.